This TCR beta chain was obtained from a study of OX40 agonist ivuxolimab in advanced cancers. Assay used: immunoSEQ multiplex PCR; TCRdb lists only in-frame clones, some missing. Of 100,000 to 130,000 clones listed, less than 95% are singletons. Trimming at V came to 5 bases and at J to 7 bases, leaving 19 bases not matched to a gene. CDR1 and CDR2 (germline): KGHSH, LQKENI. The CDR3 is made up of 17 amino acids. The specimen was CD4+ or CD8+ T cells sorted from blood, collected in a trial of the OX40 agonist ivuxolimab. This TCR came from an adult with an advanced solid tumor such as melanoma, head and neck, liver or kidney cancer. The chain employs TRBV18 and TRBJ2-7; 8 nucleotides agree with TRBD1. CDR3 region: CASSDGQGMRRTQEQYF. CDR3 nucleotide sequence: TGTGCCAGCTCAGACGGACAGGGCATGAGGAGGACTCAGGAGCAGTACTTC.